This TCR beta chain came from a study of cytomegalovirus exposure and HLA in healthy donors. The PCR had 60 Vbeta and 13 Jbeta primers. Using immunoSEQ multiplex PCR, the repertoire was profiled, and TCRdb retains in-frame clones only, with some absent. Of 150,000 to 200,000 clones detected, approximately 84% appear once; the ten largest clones hold 6%. Points on this clone: The antigen is unknown.

Study outcomes and limitations: A list of 150 to 200 TCR beta chains associated with cytomegalovirus was given. A later analysis showed TCR association rates differing by HLA locus, peaking at DRB1 and lowest at HLA-C.

The sample taken for sequencing was PBMCs. The sequence was collected from a woman in her 30s in good health and CMV-seropositive.

DNA for the CDR3: TGTGCCAGCAGTACCCGGGACAGGGGGTACAATGAGCAGTTCTTC. This codes for CASSTRDRGYNEQFF. V usage is TRBV27 and J usage is TRBJ2-1; TRBD1 agrees at 11 bases. Per the germline V gene, CDR1 is MNHEY and CDR2 is SMNVEV (reference sequence). There are 15 residues in the CDR3. J gave up 4 bases and V 5 bases, and 4 bases lay outside the gene matches.